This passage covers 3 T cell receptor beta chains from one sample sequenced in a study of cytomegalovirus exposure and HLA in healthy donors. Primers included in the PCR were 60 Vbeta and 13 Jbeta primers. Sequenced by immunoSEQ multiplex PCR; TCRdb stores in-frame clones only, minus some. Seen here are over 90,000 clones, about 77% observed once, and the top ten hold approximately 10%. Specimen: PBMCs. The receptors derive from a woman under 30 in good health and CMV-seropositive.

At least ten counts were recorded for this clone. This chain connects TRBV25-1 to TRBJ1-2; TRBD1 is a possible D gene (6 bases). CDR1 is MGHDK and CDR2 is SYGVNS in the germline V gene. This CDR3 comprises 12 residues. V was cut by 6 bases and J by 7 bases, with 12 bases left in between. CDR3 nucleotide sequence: TGTGCCAGCAGACCGGGACAACTTGGCTACACCTTC. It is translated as CASRPGQLGYTF.

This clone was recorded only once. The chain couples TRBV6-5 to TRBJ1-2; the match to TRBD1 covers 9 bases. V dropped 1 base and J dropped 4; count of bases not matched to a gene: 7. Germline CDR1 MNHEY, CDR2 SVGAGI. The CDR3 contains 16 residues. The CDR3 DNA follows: TGTGCCAGCAGTTACTTACAGGGGGCTCAGAGCTATGGCTACACCTTC. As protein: CASSYLQGAQSYGYTF.

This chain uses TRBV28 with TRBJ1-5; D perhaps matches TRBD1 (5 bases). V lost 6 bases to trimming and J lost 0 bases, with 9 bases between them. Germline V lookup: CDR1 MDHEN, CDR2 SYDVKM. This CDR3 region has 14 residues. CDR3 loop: CASRQVHSNQPQHF. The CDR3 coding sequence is TGTGCCAGCAGACAGGTCCATAGCAATCAGCCCCAGCATTTT. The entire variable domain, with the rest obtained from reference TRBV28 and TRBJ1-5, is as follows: DVKVTQSSRYLVKRTGEKVFLECVQDMDHENMFWYRQDPGLGLRLIYFSYDVKMKEKGDIPEGYSVSREKKERFSLILESASTNQTSMYLCASRQVHSNQPQHFGDGTRLSIL.